Described below is a single TCR beta chain sequence and its context. Germline loops: CDR1 SGHKS, CDR2 YYEKEE (reference sequence). The V end was cut by 4 bases, the J end by 7 bases, with 14 bases between. The CDR3 has 13 amino acids. Methods used by the authors: Estimated nucleated cell counts came from reference gene primer amplification. Assay: immunoSEQ multiplex PCR; the TCRdb copy retains only in-frame clones and omits some. That table supplies the V and J calls and clone size; D and trimming were determined from the DNA. The sample has 200,000 to 250,000 clones, around 86% seen once; the top ten hold 3.5% to 5%. These data come from a study of blood T cell repertoires in COVID-19. Across the whole study: Spain, Italy and the United States supplied samples that represented acute and convalescent COVID-19. Sources were T cells, B-cell-depleted T cells, or PBMCs; the material itself was cDNA or gDNA.

What was sequenced was peripheral blood. The rearrangement joins TRBV5-5 to TRBJ1-1; tentatively, D is TRBD1 (5 bases). This receptor was taken from a man in his fifties or sixties with acute or convalescent COVID-19. CDR3 residues: CASSPYGGIEAFF. CDR3 sequence (DNA): TGTGCCAGCAGCCCCTACGGGGGGATTGAAGCTTTCTTT.